These 26 T cell receptor delta chains share one sample of origin, sequenced in a study of γδ T cells in repeated Plasmodium falciparum infection. Bulk repertoires came from Vgamma9/Vdelta2+ or Vdelta2-negative gammadelta T cells flow-sorted from PBMC. TCRdb applied CATT to the multiplex PCR reads for clone calling. The sample has 70,000 to 95,000 delta-chain clones, approximately 1.4% seen once; the top ten hold more than 7.5%. Sequences were obtained from gamma-delta T cells from blood. These receptors originate from a pool of human donors (malaria-infected and uninfected, not separated).

For this clone: The protein given by TCRdb reflects a much larger clone and differs at residue 8 from this DNA's translation, likely from a read error; the protein shown is the DNA's translation. V and J are TRDV1 and TRDJ1, with 13 bases that match TRDD3. The J gene comes from matching the DNA to germline here; TCRdb lacks it. Germline V lookup: CDR1 TSWWSYY, CDR2 QGS. The CDR3 sequence is 21 residues long. Trimming at V came to 0 bases and at J to 8 bases, leaving 21 bases not matched to a gene. The CDR3, as DNA: TGTGCTCTTGGGGAACTATTCCCGCCTAACTGGGGGATACGTGCCCCCTTCAAACTCATCTTT. It specifies CALGELFPPNWGIRAPFKLIF.

Of note for this clone: The protein TCRdb lists belongs to a much larger clone and differs from this DNA's translation at residue 11, which points to a read error; the protein shown is made from the DNA. CDR3 loop: CALGEPGLPRCRGIAYTDKLIF. CDR3 DNA: TGTGCTCTTGGGGAACCTGGCCTTCCTAGGTGCAGGGGGATTGCCTACACCGATAAACTCATCTTT. The gene calls are TRDV1 and TRDJ1; D might be TRDD2 (8 bases). The J gene, missing from TCRdb, was assigned here through DNA to germline matching. CDR1 and CDR2 from the germline V gene are TSWWSYY and QGS. The CDR3 length is 22 residues. Trimming removed 1 base from V and 0 bases from J, with 30 bases in between.

This clone occurred many times. The V call is TRDV1, the J call TRDJ1, with 8 bases matching TRDD3. Because TCRdb records no J gene, it was assigned here through a match of the DNA to germline. This CDR3 is built from 23 residues. V trimming: 0 bases; J trimming: 0 bases; junction bases outside the gene matches: 24. The germline CDR1 and CDR2 sequences are TSWWSYY and QGS. The CDR3 is CALGELINYRPFTGGAYTDKLIF. Here the CDR3 DNA reads TGTGCTCTTGGGGAACTTATCAACTATAGGCCGTTCACTGGGGGCGCGTACACCGATAAACTCATCTTT.

This clone has just a few counts. The protein that TCRdb holds for this DNA derives from a much larger clone and differs from the translated DNA at residue 8, which likely indicates a read error; the protein shown here is translated from the DNA. The chain has TRDV1 and TRDJ1, with TRDD3 matching over 7 bases. Here the J gene came from matching the DNA to germline, since TCRdb omits it. CDR3 length: 17 residues. V lost 3 bases, J lost 2 bases, and 12 bases stayed unmatched. Germline CDR1 TSWWSYY, CDR2 QGS. CDR3 DNA: TGTGCTCTTGGGGACATTATAGCCGTACTGGGGACCGATAAACTCATCTTT. It codes for CALGDIIAVLGTDKLIF.

This clone was observed a handful of times. This DNA's translation differs at residue 12 from TCRdb's protein, which comes from a much larger clone; a read error is likely, and the protein shown is translated from the DNA. V and J are TRDV2 and TRDJ1; possibly TRDD3 for D (6 bases). Per germline, CDR1 GEAIGNYY and CDR2 EKD. The CDR3 covers 16 residues. CDR3 sequence (DNA): TGTGCCTGTGACACGGGGATTTATAGGATCACCAATAAACTCATCTTT. It is translated as CACDTGIYRITNKLIF.

The chain employs TRDV1 and TRDJ1; TRDD3 matches at 12 bases. No J gene was available from TCRdb, and it was assigned here by a germline match of the DNA. With V trimmed by 4 bases and J by 1 base, 22 bases remained unmatched. The CDR3 is 22 amino acids. Germline loops: CDR1 TSWWSYY, CDR2 QGS. The CDR3 nucleotides are TGTGCTCTTGGGGGCACTCCCGCTCGGACAGACTGGGGGATACTGGGCACCGATAAACTCATCTTT. This gives the protein CALGGTPARTDWGILGTDKLIF.

This clone was seen only a few times. This DNA's translation and the protein TCRdb lists, from a much larger clone, do not match at residue 20, likely due to a read error; the protein shown is translated from the DNA. This chain uses TRDV1 with TRDJ1, with D possibly matching TRDD3 (10 bases). The CDR3 covers 22 residues. Germline loops: CDR1 TSWWSYY, CDR2 QGS. The DNA of the CDR3 is TGTGCTCTTGGGAACCTTCCTACAACGGTGGTGGGGGATACCGAGTACACCGATAAACCCATCTTT. The encoded protein is CALGNLPTTVVGDTEYTDKPIF.

This clone has only a few counts. The chain uses TRDV2 and TRDJ1, with TRDD3 matching 9 bases. The CDR3 runs to 15 residues. Germline lookup yields CDR1 GEAIGNYY and CDR2 EKD. CDR3 sequence reads: CSALGIRGYTDKLIF. The CDR3 bases are TGTTCCGCGTTGGGGATACGCGGATACACCGATAAACTCATCTTT.

A word on this clone: A far larger clone is just one base off, so this is likely a read error. Other DNA sequences in this sample translate to the same CDR3. The J gene was not called, though the V gene is TRDV2; no DNA check was done on the table's D call, TRDD3. The CDR3 extends over 14 amino acids. CDR1 and CDR2 from the germline V gene are GEAIGNYY and EKD. CDR3 loop: CACDLTGENDKLIF. As DNA, the CDR3 is TGTGCCTGTGACCTTACTGGGGAAAACGATAAGCTCATCTTT.

Concerning this clone itself: The protein held in TCRdb is that of a much larger clone and does not match this DNA's translation at residue 8, likely because of a read error; the protein shown is translated from the DNA. V usage is TRDV2 and J usage is TRDJ1, with D perhaps TRDD3 (5 bases). The V end was cut by 1 base, the J end by 0 bases, with 20 bases between. Germline-derived CDR1 and CDR2 are GEAIGNYY and EKD. This CDR3 comprises 18 residues. The chain's CDR3 is CACDTWGPCKGNTDKLIF. Written as DNA, the CDR3 is TGTGCCTGTGACACTTGGGGACCCTGTAAGGGGAACACCGATAAACTCATCTTT.

This clone was seen a few times. A far larger clone is off by one base, so a read error is likely. The sample has other DNA sequences that encode this CDR3 too. A V gene of TRDV1 was called, but no J gene was assigned; TRDD3, the table's D call, was not compared with the DNA. The CDR3 is 16 residues long. Germline V lookup: CDR1 TSWWSYY, CDR2 QGS. The CDR3 region has the DNA TGTGCTCTTGGGGAAATCCCTGGTTGGTACACCGATAAACTCATCTTC. This sequence encodes CALGEIPGWYTDKLIF.

To note about this clone: Since a far larger clone is one base different, this is likely a read error. This specimen includes other DNA sequences encoding the same CDR3. The chain has TRDV2 and TRDJ3, with 12 positions matching TRDD3. TCRdb supplies no J gene; here it was assigned by aligning the nucleotide sequence to germline. The junction had 9 bases not matched to a gene; V was cut back by 7 bases and J by 0 bases. This CDR3 has 19 residues. The V gene's germline CDR1 is GEAIGNYY and CDR2 EKD. CDR3 region: CACDSLGDTPSWDTRQMFF. CDR3 sequence (DNA): TGTGCCTGCGACTCACTGGGGGATACACCCTCCTGGGACACCCGACAGATGTTTTTC.

In this sample, this clone turned up many times. This DNA's translation differs at residue 10 from TCRdb's protein, which comes from a much larger clone; a read error is likely, and the protein shown is translated from the DNA. The V call is TRDV3, the J call TRDJ1, with 8 bases fitting TRDD3. The J gene, missing from TCRdb, was assigned here through DNA to germline matching. CDR1 TVYSNPD and CDR2 GDNSRS come from the germline V gene (reference sequence). The CDR3 has 21 residues. V dropped 3 bases and J dropped 0; count of bases not matched to a gene: 27. CDR3 sequence: CAFPDTLLGGPNHSYTDKLIF. The CDR3 nucleotides are TGTGCCTTCCCTGATACCCTACTGGGGGGCCCAAATCACTCGTACACCGATAAACTCATCTTT.

This clone was detected only a few times. A far larger clone is off by one base, so a read error is likely. At the DNA level, this CDR3 is encoded by other sequences in the same sample as well. The rearrangement links TRDV2 to TRDJ1; 13 bases are shared with TRDD3. The J gene was not available in TCRdb and was assigned here by matching the DNA to germline segments. This CDR3 has 16 amino acids. The germline gives CDR1 GEAIGNYY, CDR2 EKD. J gave up 1 base and V 5 bases, and 6 bases lay outside the gene matches. CDR3 loop: CACVGLGDTGTDKLIF. Here the CDR3 DNA reads TGTGCCTGTGTGGGACTGGGGGATACGGGCACCGATAAACTCATCTTT.

This clone appeared a few times. Since a much larger clone is just one base distant, this may be a read error. The V gene is TRDV1, the J gene TRDJ1; TRDD3 aligns across 8 bases. The J gene is absent in TCRdb and was assigned here via DNA matching to germline. Germline V gene sequence: CDR1 TSWWSYY, CDR2 QGS. CDR3 size: 19 residues. Trimming took 8 bases from V and 2 from J; bases not matched to a gene: 22. Here the CDR3 DNA reads TGTGCTCTTTTCACTCCTACTTCTGGGATACGAGAGGGGACCGATAAACTCATCTTT. This translates into CALFTPTSGIREGTDKLIF.

A remark on this clone: The protein in TCRdb stems from a much larger clone and differs at residue 13 from this DNA's translation, likely a read error; here the protein is translated from the DNA. For the V gene the call is TRDV2; the J gene has no call; no check of the table's D call, TRDD3, against the DNA was made. Germline loops: CDR1 GEAIGNYY, CDR2 EKD. CDR3 length equals 15 residues. The CDR3 DNA sequence: TGTGCCTGTGACTCTCTGGGGATTAACACCGATAAACCCATCTTT. Translation: CACDSLGINTDKPIF.

Notes on this clone: The protein recorded in TCRdb matches a much larger clone and deviates from this DNA's translation at residue 8, suggesting a read error; the protein here is obtained by translating the DNA. This chain joins TRDV1 and TRDJ1; maybe TRDD3 (5 bases). In the absence of a J gene in TCRdb, the DNA was matched to germline to assign it here. The ends were cut back, 0 bases at V and 0 bases at J, with 26 bases in the middle. Germline CDR1 reads TSWWSYY; CDR2 reads QGS. This CDR3 is 21 amino acids long. CDR3 coding DNA: TGTGCTCTTGGGGAACTAGCGGCGGCGGGATCCTCAAGGTGGTACACCGATAAACTCATCTTT. As protein: CALGELAAAGSSRWYTDKLIF.

This clone was found many times. This is likely an artifact of a read error, given a far larger clone one base away. Other nucleotide sequences from this sample produce the same CDR3. The CDR3 loop is CALGDLTSADKLIF. The CDR3 DNA reads as TGTGCTCTTGGGGATTTAACCAGTGCCGATAAACTCATCTTC. The gene calls are TRDV1 and TRDJ1; no clear D gene. Germline V gene data show CDR1 as TSWWSYY and CDR2 as QGS. There are 14 residues in the CDR3.

The sample holds a few counts of this clone. TCRdb attributes to this sequence the protein of a much larger clone, which differs from the DNA translation at residues 10 and 16; a read error is likely, and the protein displayed is translated from the DNA. The chain joins TRDV1 to TRDJ1; D is perhaps TRDD2 (7 bases). Germline CDR1 and CDR2: TSWWSYY and QGS. The V end was cut by 1 base, the J end by 7 bases, with 46 bases between. The CDR3 length is 25 residues. The CDR3 DNA sequence: TGTGCTCTTGGGGAACGGGTCGGGACCTTCCTTTTAGGAGGTCCTGCTACCCTACTGGGACTTAAACTCATCTTT. Translation: CALGERVGTFLLGGPATLLGLKLIF.

Note on this clone: This likely stems from a read error, as it lies one base from a far larger clone. Other DNA variants within this sample encode the same CDR3. The rearrangement links TRDV1 to TRDJ1; D may be TRDD2 or TRDD3 (8 bases each). This CDR3 has 25 amino acids. Per germline, CDR1 TSWWSYY and CDR2 QGS. The V gene lost 3 bases and the J gene lost 0 bases, with 41 bases spanning the gap. This CDR3 reads CALGDSISSYVRTGGYGPYTDKLIF. The CDR3 bases are TGTGCTCTTGGGGATTCCATTTCTTCCTACGTACGTACCGGGGGATATGGCCCATACACCGATAAACTCATCTTT.

This clone was observed a few times. A read error is the likely source, as a far larger clone sits one nucleotide away. This same CDR3 is encoded by further DNA sequences in the sample. The chain is built from TRDV1 and TRDJ1; the match to TRDD3 covers 12 bases. The J gene was missing in TCRdb and was found by matching the end of the DNA to germline. This CDR3 has 23 residues. V shed 5 bases and J 1 base; nucleotides not matched to a gene: 26. CDR1 is TSWWSYY and CDR2 is QGS in the germline V gene. CDR3 nucleotides: TGTGCTCTTGGGAGAAGGGTAGTTACCCGAAAACTGGGGGATACTCCCAGCACCGATAAACTCATCTTT. Its translation: CALGRRVVTRKLGDTPSTDKLIF.

This clone was counted ten times or more. A read error is likely here: a far larger clone is one base away. Other DNA sequences of this sample code for an identical CDR3. V is TRDV1 and J is TRDJ1; tentatively, D is TRDD3 (6 bases). This CDR3 is 20 amino acids long. Germline values: CDR1 TSWWSYY, CDR2 QGS. V shed 3 bases and J shed 3 bases, with 29 bases lying between them. CDR3 nucleotide sequence: TGTGCTCTTGGGGAGCCAGCTAACGTCCTCCACATACTGGGTCCCGATAAACTCATCTTT. It translates to CALGEPANVLHILGPDKLIF.

In the case of this clone: The TCRdb record carries a much larger clone's protein, which differs from this DNA's translation at residue 20; a read error is the likely cause, and the protein listed here is the DNA translation. The V gene is TRDV1, but the J gene lacks a call; no check of the table's D call, TRDD3, against the DNA was made. There are 22 residues in the CDR3. CDR1 is TSWWSYY and CDR2 is QGS in the germline V gene. The CDR3 protein is CALGELNAPKAAIRGYTDKPIF. Written as DNA, the CDR3 is TGTGCTCTTGGGGAACTGAACGCTCCCAAGGCAGCTATACGAGGATACACCGATAAACCCATCTTT.

A note on this clone: This DNA translates differently at residue 15 from the TCRdb protein, which is that of a much larger clone; a read error is likely, and the protein shown is the DNA's own translation. This chain connects TRDV1 to TRDJ1; the match to TRDD3 covers 12 bases. The J gene, not given by TCRdb, was assigned here from a germline match of the nucleotide sequence. V dropped 4 bases and J dropped 3; count of bases not matched to a gene: 21. The CDR3 sequence is 21 residues long. Germline V gene data show CDR1 as TSWWSYY and CDR2 as QGS. The CDR3 reads CALGGPFPPSTGGYTPDKLIF. The CDR3 bases are TGTGCTCTTGGGGGTCCGTTCCCTCCCAGTACTGGGGGATACACTCCCGATAAACTCATCTTT.

On this clone itself: The protein in TCRdb stems from a much larger clone and differs at residue 17 from this DNA's translation, likely a read error; here the protein is translated from the DNA. V gene TRDV1 combines with J gene TRDJ1, with 13 bases aligning to TRDD3. The CDR3 contains 21 residues. The germline V gene encodes CDR1 TSWWSYY and CDR2 QGS. Unmatched junction bases numbered 24, after V lost 4 bases and J lost 7 bases. CDR3 nucleotide sequence: TGTGCTCTTGGGGCCCCTTCCTACGTATCCCTACTGGGGGATACGGCCGGTAAACTCATCTTT. Translating gives CALGAPSYVSLLGDTAGKLIF.

Many counts were recorded for this clone. The rearrangement uses TRDV2 and TRDJ1; the match to TRDD3 covers 9 bases. V lost 3 bases and J lost 0; bases outside the gene matches: 7. The germline gives CDR1 GEAIGNYY, CDR2 EKD. This CDR3 has 16 residues. The CDR3 DNA reads TGTGCCTGTGACCAACTGGGGGACTTGTACACCGATAAACTCATCTTT. Translated, it gives CACDQLGDLYTDKLIF.